This T cell receptor beta chain is drawn from a study of cytomegalovirus exposure and HLA in healthy donors. General study results and limits: The CMV antigen specificity of a few CMV-associated chains was confirmed through in vitro analysis.

This clone was picked up one time. Its antigen is unidentified. Germline values: CDR1 MDHEN, CDR2 SYDVKM. V was cut by 5 bases and J by 0 bases, with 20 bases left in between. The CDR3 length is 18 residues. TCRdb keeps only in-frame clones here, not all; method: immunoSEQ multiplex PCR. The sample has about 150,000 clones, roughly 87% seen once. The material sequenced was PBMCs. The chain joins TRBV28 to TRBJ2-1; D is perhaps TRBD2 (6 bases). The TCR comes from a woman younger than 35 in good health and CMV-seropositive. The CDR3 sequence is CASSPLPWRGSSYNEQFF. DNA of the CDR3: TGTGCCAGCAGTCCCCTCCCGTGGCGGGGTAGCTCCTACAATGAGCAGTTCTTC.